A selection of T cell receptor beta chains follows, all from one sample in a study of human T cells and chemical hapten exposure. TCRdb reprocessed the RACE reads via MiXCR and lists one record per CDR3 protein. The profile covers approximately 80,000 distinct CDR3 sequences, with around 9.6% appearing a single time and 2.5% taken by the ten largest. The sequencing here drew on whole blood, taken in connection with sensitization to the hapten diphenylcyclopropenone (DPC). The source of these receptors is a woman in her 30s with alopecia areata. Some clones in this sample may be carry-over from other donors' samples. Both conserved end residues are part of each CDR3. Fields, in order: J gene, V gene, D gene, clone size, CDR3 DNA, CDR3 protein. D genes are given only for firm matches. For some rows the clone size is stated as once, few or many, or as a class when expanded; others skip it.

J gene: TRBJ1-1
V gene: TRBV7-9
D gene: .
clone size: many
CDR3 DNA: TGTGCCAGCAGCTTAGAACAGGACACTGAAGCTTTCTTT
CDR3 protein: CASSLEQDTEAFF

J gene: TRBJ1-1
V gene: TRBV3-1
D gene: .
clone size: .
CDR3 DNA: TGTGCCAGCAGCCAAGGAGGGAGTGGTACTGAAGCTTTCTTT
CDR3 protein: CASSQGGSGTEAFF

J gene: TRBJ2-7
V gene: TRBV12-3/TRBV12-4
D gene: .
clone size: many
CDR3 DNA: TGTGCCAGCAGTTCGGGGGCGAGCTACGAGCAGTACTTC
CDR3 protein: CASSSGASYEQYF

J gene: TRBJ2-3
V gene: TRBV9
D gene: .
clone size: many
CDR3 DNA: TGTGCCAGCACCCCGGGACTCCAGTTCAGCACAGATACGCAGTATTTT
CDR3 protein: CASTPGLQFSTDTQYF

J gene: TRBJ1-1
V gene: TRBV7-6
D gene: .
clone size: few
CDR3 DNA: TGTGCCAGCAGCTTAAAATGGGACACTGAAGCTTTCTTT
CDR3 protein: CASSLKWDTEAFF

J gene: TRBJ2-2
V gene: TRBV28
D gene: .
clone size: .
CDR3 DNA: TGTGCCAGCACCCCTGTGGTCCAGGGGCTTAACACCGGGGAGCTGTTTTTT
CDR3 protein: CASTPVVQGLNTGELFF

J gene: TRBJ1-1
V gene: TRBV2
D gene: .
clone size: .
CDR3 DNA: TGTGCCAGCAGGCAGGGGATTGCTGAAGCTTTCTTT
CDR3 protein: CASRQGIAEAFF

J gene: TRBJ2-1
V gene: TRBV6-2/TRBV6-3
D gene: .
clone size: many
CDR3 DNA: TGTGCCAGCAGTTACGAGGCAGGGTTAAACAATGAGCAGTTCTTC
CDR3 protein: CASSYEAGLNNEQFF

J gene: TRBJ1-6
V gene: TRBV30
D gene: TRBD1
clone size: few
CDR3 DNA: TGTGCCTGTACACAGGGGGGCAATTCACCCCTCCACTTT
CDR3 protein: CACTQGGNSPLHF

J gene: TRBJ2-4
V gene: TRBV7-2
D gene: TRBD1
clone size: many
CDR3 DNA: TGTGCCAGCAGCTTGGACAGGGGAGACATTCAGTACTTC
CDR3 protein: CASSLDRGDIQYF

J gene: TRBJ1-2
V gene: TRBV20-1
D gene: .
clone size: many
CDR3 DNA: TGCAGTGCTAGGAAACAGCCCGCTAACTATGGCTACACCTTC
CDR3 protein: CSARKQPANYGYTF

J gene: TRBJ1-4
V gene: TRBV5-1
D gene: .
clone size: .
CDR3 DNA: TGCGCCAGCAGCTTCACGGGAGATGATGAAAAACTGTTTTTT
CDR3 protein: CASSFTGDDEKLFF